The clone carrying this TCR beta chain was seen only a few times. The antigen remains undetermined. 60 Vbeta and 13 Jbeta primers were used in PCR. Generated by immunoSEQ multiplex PCR, the TCRdb table keeps only in-frame clones and is missing some. The sample lists more than 100,000 clones; approximately 80% were seen once. Trimming shortened V by 8 bases and J by 13 bases, and 20 bases separated the two germline ends. This CDR3 has 13 amino acids. Germline assignment: CDR1 MRHNA and CDR2 SNTAGT. The sample is drawn from a study of cytomegalovirus exposure and HLA in healthy donors. Points from the study as a whole: In a later analysis, a missense DCLRE1C variant was linked to TCR beta V- and J-gene trimming.

The material sequenced was PBMCs. This TCR derives from a middle-aged woman in good health and CMV-seronegative. V usage is TRBV6-4 and J usage is TRBJ1-4; unclear D gene. The CDR3 nucleotides read TGTGCCAGCCCTGAGGGTTTCCCGGGAGGACTGTTTTTT. Translation: CASPEGFPGGLFF.